This T cell receptor (beta chain) was found in a study of human T cells and chemical hapten exposure. TCRdb redid the calling of the RACE reads with MiXCR, one entry per CDR3 protein. The data hold under 130,000 distinct CDR3 sequences, with 30% to 35% observed a single time. Time point given: patch test 3, about 24 weeks after DPC sensitization. Treatment meaning: therapeutic diphenylcyclopropenone sensitization with weekly scalp DPC. The source is a man between 40 and 49 years old with alopecia areata. Some clones in this sample may be carry-over from other donors' samples. The sample was whole blood, taken in connection with sensitization to the hapten diphenylcyclopropenone (DPC).

CDR3 in DNA: TGCAGTGCACTTGTACTCAGGGGAGTAGGAAACACTGAAGCTTTCTTT. Encoded protein: CSALVLRGVGNTEAFF. The chain links TRBV20-1 to TRBJ1-1, with D maybe TRBD1 (6 bases). The ends were cut back, 6 bases at V and 2 bases at J, with 22 bases in the middle. The germline gives CDR1 DFQATT, CDR2 SNEGSKA (reference sequence). This CDR3 region has 16 residues.